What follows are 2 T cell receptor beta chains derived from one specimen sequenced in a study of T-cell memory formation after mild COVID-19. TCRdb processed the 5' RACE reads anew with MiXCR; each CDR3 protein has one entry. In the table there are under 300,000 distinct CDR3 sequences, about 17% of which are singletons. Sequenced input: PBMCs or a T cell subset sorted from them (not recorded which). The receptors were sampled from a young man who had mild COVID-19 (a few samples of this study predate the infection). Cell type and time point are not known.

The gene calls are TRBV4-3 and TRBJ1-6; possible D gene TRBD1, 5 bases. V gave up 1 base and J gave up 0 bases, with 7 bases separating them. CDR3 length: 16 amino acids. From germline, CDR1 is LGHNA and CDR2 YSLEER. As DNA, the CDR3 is TGCGCCAGCAGCCAAGTCGGGGGCTCCTATAATTCACCCCTCCACTTT. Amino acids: CASSQVGGSYNSPLHF.

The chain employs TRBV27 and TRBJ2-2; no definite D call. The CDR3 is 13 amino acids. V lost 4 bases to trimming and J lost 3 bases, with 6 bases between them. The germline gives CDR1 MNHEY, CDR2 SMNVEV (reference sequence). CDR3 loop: CASSSTYTGELFF. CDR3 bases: TGTGCCAGCAGTTCGACATACACCGGGGAGCTGTTTTTT.